This T cell receptor (beta chain) was identified in a study of T cell changes during pregnancy in multiple sclerosis. Generated by immunoSEQ multiplex PCR, the TCRdb table keeps only in-frame clones and is missing some. The repertoire consists of about 79,000 clones, with around 93% occurring once and the leading ten covering 0.75%. The germline V and J ends were trimmed by 3 bases and 6 bases, with 28 bases remaining between them. The CDR3 sequence is 19 residues long. CDR1 is PRHDT, CDR2 FYEKMQ, per germline (reference sequence). The source is a female donor in good health, enrolled as a control in a pregnancy study. This sequence joins TRBV13 and TRBJ2-3; D possibly corresponds to TRBD2 (7 bases). Sequencing was performed on peripheral blood, taken in the second trimester of pregnancy. The CDR3 loop reads CASSFSQIRGGSPVDTQYF. The CDR3, as DNA: TGTGCCAGCAGCTTCTCTCAGATAAGGGGGGGATCCCCGGTGGATACGCAGTATTTT.